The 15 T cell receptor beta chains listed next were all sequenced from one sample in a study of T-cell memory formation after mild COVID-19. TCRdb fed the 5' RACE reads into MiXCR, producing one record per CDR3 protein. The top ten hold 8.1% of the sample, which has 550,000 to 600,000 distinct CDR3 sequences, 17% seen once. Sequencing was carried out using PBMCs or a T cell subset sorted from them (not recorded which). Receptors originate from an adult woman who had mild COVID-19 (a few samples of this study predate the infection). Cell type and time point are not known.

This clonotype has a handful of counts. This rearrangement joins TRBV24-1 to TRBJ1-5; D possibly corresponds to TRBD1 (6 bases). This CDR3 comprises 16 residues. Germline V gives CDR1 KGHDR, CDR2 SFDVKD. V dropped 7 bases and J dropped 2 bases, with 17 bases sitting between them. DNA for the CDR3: TGTGCCACCAGCCCTACAGGGATTCTAGGCAATCAGCCCCAGCATTTT. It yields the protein CATSPTGILGNQPQHF.

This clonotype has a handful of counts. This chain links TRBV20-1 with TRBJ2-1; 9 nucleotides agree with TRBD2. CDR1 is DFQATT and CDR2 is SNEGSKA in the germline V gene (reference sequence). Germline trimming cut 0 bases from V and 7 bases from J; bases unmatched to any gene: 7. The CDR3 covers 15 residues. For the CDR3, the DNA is TGCAGTGCTAGAGATCGTCTAGCGGGATTAAATGAGCAGTTCTTC. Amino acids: CSARDRLAGLNEQFF.

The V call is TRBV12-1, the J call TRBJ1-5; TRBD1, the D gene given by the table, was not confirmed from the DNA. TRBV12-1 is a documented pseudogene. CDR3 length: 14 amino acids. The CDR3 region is CASSPGAKNQPQHF. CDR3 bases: TGTGCCAGCAGCCCGGGGGCGAAAAATCAGCCCCAGCATTTT.

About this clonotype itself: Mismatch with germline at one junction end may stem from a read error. This CDR3 reads CASGLNQPQHF. DNA for the CDR3: TGTGCCAGCGGTTTAAATCAGCCCCAGCATTTT. This sequence joins TRBV27 and TRBJ1-5; D gene unclear. CDR3 size: 11 residues. From germline, CDR1 is MNHEY and CDR2 SMNVEV (reference sequence).

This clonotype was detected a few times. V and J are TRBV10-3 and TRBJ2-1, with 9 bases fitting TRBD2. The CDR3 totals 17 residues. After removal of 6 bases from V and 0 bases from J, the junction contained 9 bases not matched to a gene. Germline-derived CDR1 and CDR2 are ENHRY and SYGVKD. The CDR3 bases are TGTGCCATCAGGGACAGTAGCGGGAGTATCTCCTACAATGAGCAGTTCTTC. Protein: CAIRDSSGSISYNEQFF.

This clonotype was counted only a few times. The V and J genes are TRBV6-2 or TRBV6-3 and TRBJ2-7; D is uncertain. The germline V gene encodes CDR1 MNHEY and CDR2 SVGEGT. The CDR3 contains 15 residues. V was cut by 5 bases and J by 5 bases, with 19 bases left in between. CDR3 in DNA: TGTGCCAGCAGTGGACGTAAGGACGGCGGCCACGAGCAGTACTTC. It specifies CASSGRKDGGHEQYF.

CDR3 sequence: CASSFHGQGGNEQFF. In nucleotides, the CDR3 is TGTGCCAGCAGCTTTCACGGACAGGGAGGCAATGAGCAGTTCTTC. The chain combines TRBV7-9 with TRBJ2-1, with 8 bases aligning to TRBD1. Germline lookup yields CDR1 SEHNR and CDR2 FQNEAQ (reference sequence). Losses at the gene ends were 3 bases for V and 6 bases for J; bases not matched to a gene: 7. The CDR3 sequence is 15 residues long.

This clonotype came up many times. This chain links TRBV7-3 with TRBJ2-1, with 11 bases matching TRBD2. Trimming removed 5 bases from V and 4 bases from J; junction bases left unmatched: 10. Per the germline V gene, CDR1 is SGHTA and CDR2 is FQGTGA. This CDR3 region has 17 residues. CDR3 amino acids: CASSRRGGTSGYNEQFF. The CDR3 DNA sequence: TGTGCCAGCAGCCGCCGCGGGGGGACTAGCGGATACAATGAGCAGTTCTTC.

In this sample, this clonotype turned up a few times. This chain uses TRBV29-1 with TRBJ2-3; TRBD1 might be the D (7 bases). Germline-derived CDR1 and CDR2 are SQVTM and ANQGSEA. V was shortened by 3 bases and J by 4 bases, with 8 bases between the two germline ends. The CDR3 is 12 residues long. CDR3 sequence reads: CSVDRGADTQYF. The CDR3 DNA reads TGCAGCGTTGACAGGGGGGCAGATACGCAGTATTTT.

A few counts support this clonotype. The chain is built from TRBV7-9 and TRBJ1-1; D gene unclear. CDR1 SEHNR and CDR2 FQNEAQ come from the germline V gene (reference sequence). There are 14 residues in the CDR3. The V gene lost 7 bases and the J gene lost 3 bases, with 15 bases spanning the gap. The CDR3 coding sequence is TGTGCCAGCAAGCCTTCGCGTAAGGACACTGAAGCTTTCTTT. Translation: CASKPSRKDTEAFF.

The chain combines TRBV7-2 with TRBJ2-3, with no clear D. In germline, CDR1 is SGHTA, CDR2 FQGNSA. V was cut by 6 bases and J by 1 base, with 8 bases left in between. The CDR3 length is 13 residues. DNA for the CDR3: TGTGCCAGCAGGGATCCGGGCACAGATACGCAGTATTTT. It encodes CASRDPGTDTQYF. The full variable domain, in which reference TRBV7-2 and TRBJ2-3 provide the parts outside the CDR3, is GAGVSQSPSNKVTEKGKDVELRCDPISGHTALYWYRQSLGQGLEFLIYFQGNSAPDKSGLPSDRFSAERTGGSVSTLTIQRTQQEDSAVYLCASRDPGTDTQYFGPGTRLTVL.

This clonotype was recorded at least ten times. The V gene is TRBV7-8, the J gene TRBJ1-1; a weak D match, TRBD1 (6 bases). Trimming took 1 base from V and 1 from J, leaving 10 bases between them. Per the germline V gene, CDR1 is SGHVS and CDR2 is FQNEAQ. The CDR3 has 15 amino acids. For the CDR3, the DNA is TGTGCCAGCAGCTTAGTCGGGGGGGCGAACACTGAAGCTTTCTTT. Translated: CASSLVGGANTEAFF.

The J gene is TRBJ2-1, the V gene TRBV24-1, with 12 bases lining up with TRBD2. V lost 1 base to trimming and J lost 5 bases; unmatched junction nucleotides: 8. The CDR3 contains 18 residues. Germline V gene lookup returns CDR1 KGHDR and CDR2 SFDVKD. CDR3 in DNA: TGTGCCACCAGTGATTTATCTTCCGGACTAGCGGGGAACAATGAGCAGTTCTTC. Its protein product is CATSDLSSGLAGNNEQFF.

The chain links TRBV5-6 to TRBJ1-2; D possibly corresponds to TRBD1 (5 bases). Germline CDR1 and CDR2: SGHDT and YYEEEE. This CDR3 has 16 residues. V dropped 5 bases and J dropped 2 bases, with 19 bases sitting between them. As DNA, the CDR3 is TGTGCCAGCAGACCACCACCGGGACGGATGAACTATGGCTACACCTTC. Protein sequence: CASRPPPGRMNYGYTF.

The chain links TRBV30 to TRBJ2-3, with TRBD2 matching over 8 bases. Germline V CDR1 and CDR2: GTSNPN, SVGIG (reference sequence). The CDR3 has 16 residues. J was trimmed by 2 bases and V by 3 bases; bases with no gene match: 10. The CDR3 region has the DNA TGTGCCTGGAGCCCTTCACGGGGGGGCTTCACAGATACGCAGTATTTT. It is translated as CAWSPSRGGFTDTQYF.